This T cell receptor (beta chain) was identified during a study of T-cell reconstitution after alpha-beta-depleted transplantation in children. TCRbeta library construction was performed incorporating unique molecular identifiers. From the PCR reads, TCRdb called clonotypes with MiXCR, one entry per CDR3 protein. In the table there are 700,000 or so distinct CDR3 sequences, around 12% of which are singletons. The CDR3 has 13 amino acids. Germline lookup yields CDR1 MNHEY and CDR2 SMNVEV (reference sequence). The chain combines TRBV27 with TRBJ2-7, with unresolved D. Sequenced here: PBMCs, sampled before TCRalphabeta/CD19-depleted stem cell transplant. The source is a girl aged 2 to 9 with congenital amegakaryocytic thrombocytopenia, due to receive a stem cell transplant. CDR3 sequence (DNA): TGTGCTACACTATTAGAAGTCTCCTACGAGCAGTACTTC. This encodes CATLLEVSYEQYF.